Listed below are T cell receptor beta chains from one sample, sequenced in a study of regulatory T cells in long-lasting Graves disease. TCRdb reanalysed the multiplex PCR reads using MiXCR and keeps one entry per CDR3 protein. The sample holds hundreds of thousands of distinct CDR3 sequences; about 20% are singletons and the top ten take under 9%. This sample comprised peripheral blood mononuclear cells (PBMCs), obtained when the disease was refractory, from a patient treated with antithyroid drugs. The receptor set was obtained from a female donor with Graves disease. Each CDR3 is given with its conserved first and last residue. The D gene is left open where the match is weak. Size values are once, few and many counts, or a class for expanded clones, and some rows have none.

len	j_gene	abundance	d_gene	v_gene	CDR3nt	CDR3aa
17	TRBJ1-5	few	NA	TRBV28	TGTGCCAGCAGTTTATTGGGAGGGGGAGGGAGCAATCAGCCCCAGCATTTT	CASSLLGGGGSNQPQHF
15	TRBJ1-2	many	NA	TRBV27	TGTGCCAGCAGTTTATTTGCGGGGGTAGAGTATGGCTACACCTTC	CASSLFAGVEYGYTF
12	TRBJ2-5	NA	NA	TRBV5-1	TGCGCCAGCAGCTTGAAGAGTGAGACCCAGTACTTC	CASSLKSETQYF
18	TRBJ2-7	few	TRBD2	TRBV7-2	TGTGCCAGCAGCTTACCGCTCGACGCGGGAGGGCCCACCTACGAGCAGTACTTC	CASSLPLDAGGPTYEQYF
14	TRBJ2-5	many	TRBD1	TRBV28	TGTGCCAGCAGTCCTCCCCGACAGGGGGAGACCCAGTACTTC	CASSPPRQGETQYF
16	TRBJ2-2	many	NA	TRBV3-1	TGTGCCAGCAGCCAAGTAGGGGGGTCTAACACCGGGGAGCTGTTTTTT	CASSQVGGSNTGELFF
13	TRBJ2-2	NA	TRBD2	TRBV6-1	TGTGCGGGGGGGAGCGCGAACACCGGGGAGCTGTTTTTT	CAGGSANTGELFF
14	TRBJ1-5	NA	NA	TRBV3-2	TGTGCCAGCAGCCAGTGCGGGGGCAATCAGCCCCAGCATTTT	CASSQCGGNQPQHF
16	TRBJ2-1	many	NA	TRBV6-2/TRBV6-3	TGTGCCAGCAGGGGTAGGACCGGGCCTTTCCACAATGAGCAGTTCTTC	CASRGRTGPFHNEQFF
16	TRBJ1-1	NA	TRBD1	TRBV18	TGTGCCAGCTCACCCCTTGACAGGGGAGTTTGGACTGAAGCTTTCTTT	CASSPLDRGVWTEAFF
13	TRBJ1-5	NA	TRBD1	TRBV20-1	TGCAGTGCTGGACAGGGGTATAATCAGCCCCAGCATTTT	CSAGQGYNQPQHF
13	TRBJ2-3	NA	TRBD1	TRBV6-1	TGTGCCAGCAGTGGACAGGGTCAAGATACGCAGTATTTT	CASSGQGQDTQYF
13	TRBJ1-2	NA	NA	TRBV5-6	TGTGCCAGCAGCTCGGGGGCCGGCTATGGCTACACCTTC	CASSSGAGYGYTF
13	TRBJ1-2	NA	NA	TRBV25-1	TGTGCCAGCAGTGAATACTTCAGGGATGGCTACACCTTC	CASSEYFRDGYTF
18	TRBJ2-6	few	TRBD2	TRBV7-8	TGTGCCAGCAGACGAAGGACTAGCGTTAGCTCTGGGGCCAACGTCCTGACTTTC	CASRRRTSVSSGANVLTF